This T cell receptor (beta chain) comes out of a study of control samples from healthy donors and cancer patients. CDR3 length: 16 amino acids. After removal of 7 bases from V and 0 bases from J, the junction contained 5 bases not matched to a gene. Germline loops: CDR1 LNHDA, CDR2 SQIVND (reference sequence). Only one count was recorded for this clone. The assay was immunoSEQ multiplex PCR, and TCRdb's table has in-frame clones only and misses some. Among about 180,000 clones, nearly 90% were seen once, and the ten largest hold 1.2% to 1.5%. The genes are TRBV19 and TRBJ2-6, with 8 bases identical to TRBD2. This clonotype originated in a woman aged 45-59 years in good health. The sample was blood. CDR3 protein: CASTGGVTSGANVLTF. DNA of the CDR3: TGTGCCAGTACGGGGGGGGTTACCTCTGGGGCCAACGTCCTGACTTTC.